This T cell receptor beta chain was sequenced for a study of early T cells in non-severe SARS-CoV-2 infection listed by TCRdb under 2021. Concerning the study at large: TCR sequencing used bulk RNA from unsorted whole blood, so alpha and beta chains could not be paired. Broader findings and caveats from the paper: VDJdb matching was skewed toward anti-spike CD8 responses and likely underestimated virus-specific expansions, missing private and CD4 specificities.

This clonotype was picked up many times. Its antigen target is currently unknown. No base quality values were provided; no much bigger clone lies one nucleotide off. The library came from 5' RACE. Sequencing instrument: NextSeq 500. In the TCR library protocol, unique molecular identifiers were attached to individual cDNA molecules to correct for PCR bias and sequencing error. TCR alpha and beta chains were both sequenced, and the abundances of alpha and beta sequences in each sample were closely correlated with each other. For the original study's pipeline: V gene, J gene and CDR3 annotation of TCR sequences was performed with Decombinator V4. Expanded TCRs were defined as changing significantly between any two time points under a Poisson model with p below 0.0001. TCR abundances were normalised to the total number of TCRs sequenced per sample and were expressed as counts per million. MAIT TCRs were defined by TRAV1-2 paired with TRAJ12, TRAJ20 or TRAJ33, and iNKT TCRs by TRAV10 paired with TRAJ18. VDJdb, accessed 1 November 2021, was searched for CMV, EBV and SARS-CoV-2 annotated TCRs, with TCRs annotated for multiple antigens excluded. Through fastp at Q25 and MiXCR, TCRdb rebuilt clones from the public reads, retaining in-frame beta chains. When rows share a CDR3 protein, they turn into one entry using the most common DNA and genes. The V and J calls and clone size come from TCRdb's table, not from the authors' own analysis. Counted in this sample were fewer than 65,000 distinct CDR3 sequences; approximately 6.1% of them appeared once. Under 4% of the sample lies in the top ten.

Set within a cohort of healthcare workers in London, UK, this nested case-control study involved weekly PCR testing of nasopharyngeal swabs along with blood sampling. Healthcare workers were recruited during the week of the UK lockdown, between 23 and 31 March 2020, and followed weekly for up to roughly 15 weeks. Trimming takes 0 bases from V and 0 bases from J, and the germline ends sit 7 bases apart. CDR1 and CDR2, looked up from the germline V gene, are SGHDT and YYEEEE. From its cysteine to its phenylalanine, the CDR3 spans 14 amino acids. Just CDR3 DNA is preserved here, 42 bases in frame from base 1.

This sequence uses TRBV5-6 and TRBJ2-7; TRBD1 is a possible D gene, resting on 5 matching bases. The sequence derives from an adult who was a healthcare worker with PCR-confirmed SARS-CoV-2 infection or an uninfected control (not recorded which). The sample here was whole blood, taken at baseline. For the CDR3, the sequence is CASSLEQVSYEQYF. Read as DNA, the sequence is TGTGCCAGCAGCTTGGAACAGGTCTCCTACGAGCAGTACTTC.